This is a list of T cell receptor beta chains from one sample in a study of CD8 T cells in Susac syndrome. In TCRdb, the immunoSEQ multiplex PCR reads were re-called with MiXCR into one record per CDR3 protein. This sample carries about 440,000 distinct CDR3 sequences, 85% of them seen once, and the ten largest clones take around 0.12%. Material for sequencing was CD8+ T cells from PBMCs. These receptors originate from a human donor with multiple sclerosis. Both conserved end residues are part of each CDR3. D genes are given only for firm matches. Not every row has a clone size; where given, it reads once, few, many or a size class.

len: 13
v_gene: TRBV5-6
d_gene: .
abundance: .
j_gene: TRBJ1-2
CDR3aa: CASSVNRADGYTF
CDR3nt: TGTGCCAGCAGCGTGAACAGGGCTGATGGCTACACCTTC

len: 14
v_gene: TRBV30
d_gene: .
abundance: .
j_gene: TRBJ1-6
CDR3aa: CAWRSLRVASPLHF
CDR3nt: TGTGCCTGGAGAAGTCTCAGGGTTGCTTCACCCCTCCACTTT

len: 13
v_gene: TRBV5-4
d_gene: .
abundance: .
j_gene: TRBJ2-7
CDR3aa: CASSPTTPGEQYF
CDR3nt: TGTGCCAGCAGCCCGACGACCCCGGGCGAGCAGTACTTC

len: 17
v_gene: TRBV24-1
d_gene: TRBD2
abundance: .
j_gene: TRBJ2-7
CDR3aa: CATSDLTHSGKSYEQYF
CDR3nt: TGTGCCACCAGTGATTTGACCCATAGCGGGAAGTCCTACGAGCAGTACTTC

len: 14
v_gene: TRBV5-1
d_gene: TRBD1
abundance: .
j_gene: TRBJ1-1
CDR3aa: CASSLGQGVAEAFF
CDR3nt: TGCGCCAGCAGCTTGGGGCAGGGGGTCGCTGAAGCTTTCTTT

len: 13
v_gene: TRBV20-1
d_gene: .
abundance: .
j_gene: TRBJ2-1
CDR3aa: CSARGRDYNEQFF
CDR3nt: TGCAGTGCTAGAGGGCGGGACTACAATGAGCAGTTCTTC

len: 16
v_gene: TRBV5-1
d_gene: TRBD1
abundance: .
j_gene: TRBJ2-7
CDR3aa: CASSDPSLSDRDEQYF
CDR3nt: TGCGCCAGCAGCGACCCATCATTATCGGACAGGGACGAGCAGTACTTC

len: 13
v_gene: TRBV20-1
d_gene: TRBD1
abundance: .
j_gene: TRBJ2-7
CDR3aa: CSAAGTGTYEQYF
CDR3nt: TGCAGTGCAGCTGGGACAGGAACCTACGAGCAGTACTTC

len: 12
v_gene: TRBV5-4
d_gene: .
abundance: .
j_gene: TRBJ2-1
CDR3aa: CASNGGQGEQFF
CDR3nt: TGTGCCAGCAACGGGGGCCAGGGTGAGCAGTTCTTC

len: 15
v_gene: TRBV11-2
d_gene: .
abundance: .
j_gene: TRBJ1-3
CDR3aa: CASRPSGSPGHTIYF
CDR3nt: TGTGCCAGCAGACCATCCGGGAGCCCTGGACACACCATATATTTT

len: 15
v_gene: TRBV9
d_gene: TRBD1
abundance: .
j_gene: TRBJ2-7
CDR3aa: CASSIGQGDPYEQYF
CDR3nt: TGTGCCAGCAGCATAGGACAGGGGGACCCCTACGAGCAGTACTTC

len: 14
v_gene: TRBV4-1
d_gene: TRBD2
abundance: .
j_gene: TRBJ2-5
CDR3aa: CASSLAGDQETQYF
CDR3nt: TGCGCCAGCAGCCTAGCGGGGGACCAAGAGACCCAGTACTTC

len: 13
v_gene: TRBV7-9
d_gene: .
abundance: .
j_gene: TRBJ2-2
CDR3aa: CASSSDYTGELFF
CDR3nt: TGTGCCAGCAGCTCGGACTACACCGGGGAGCTGTTTTTT

len: 16
v_gene: TRBV10-2
d_gene: .
abundance: once
j_gene: TRBJ1-1
CDR3aa: CASSETSGSYNTEAFF
CDR3nt: TGCGCCAGCAGTGAGACATCGGGCAGCTATAACACTGAAGCTTTCTTT

len: 14
v_gene: TRBV7-9
d_gene: .
abundance: .
j_gene: TRBJ2-3
CDR3aa: CASSPVLSPDTQYF
CDR3nt: TGTGCCAGCAGCCCAGTACTGTCCCCTGATACGCAGTATTTT

len: 15
v_gene: TRBV5-4
d_gene: .
abundance: once
j_gene: TRBJ2-3
CDR3aa: CASSLAAESTDTQYF
CDR3nt: TGTGCCAGCAGCTTGGCGGCAGAGAGCACAGATACGCAGTATTTT

len: 15
v_gene: TRBV20-1
d_gene: .
abundance: .
j_gene: TRBJ2-5
CDR3aa: CSARDFRGAQETQYF
CDR3nt: TGCAGTGCTAGAGATTTCCGGGGTGCCCAAGAGACCCAGTACTTC

len: 17
v_gene: TRBV29-1
d_gene: .
abundance: .
j_gene: TRBJ2-1
CDR3aa: CSVDRLPRQSPYNEQFF
CDR3nt: TGCAGCGTTGATAGGCTCCCGAGACAATCCCCCTACAATGAGCAGTTCTTC

len: 21
v_gene: TRBV10-3
d_gene: TRBD1
abundance: .
j_gene: TRBJ2-5
CDR3aa: CAISAVGARDRDFDIQETQYF
CDR3nt: TGTGCCATCAGCGCAGTCGGCGCCCGGGACAGGGACTTCGACATACAAGAGACCCAGTACTTC

len: 16
v_gene: TRBV7-9
d_gene: .
abundance: .
j_gene: TRBJ2-1
CDR3aa: CASSLSTQSSYNEQFF
CDR3nt: TGTGCCAGCAGCTTATCGACACAAAGCTCCTACAATGAGCAGTTCTTC

len: 17
v_gene: TRBV19
d_gene: .
abundance: few
j_gene: TRBJ2-3
CDR3aa: CASSIDPRVLTDDTQYF
CDR3nt: TGTGCCAGTAGTATAGATCCAAGGGTCCTGACCGACGATACGCAGTATTTT

len: 15
v_gene: TRBV20-1
d_gene: .
abundance: once
j_gene: TRBJ2-7
CDR3aa: CSARAPGNSYYEQYF
CDR3nt: TGCAGTGCTAGAGCTCCAGGGAACTCCTATTACGAGCAGTACTTC

len: 13
v_gene: TRBV4-1
d_gene: .
abundance: .
j_gene: TRBJ2-1
CDR3aa: CASSQTAYNEQFF
CDR3nt: TGCGCCAGCAGTCAGACAGCTTACAATGAGCAGTTCTTC

len: 13
v_gene: TRBV28
d_gene: .
abundance: .
j_gene: TRBJ2-7
CDR3aa: CASSFKDGYEQYF
CDR3nt: TGTGCCAGCAGTTTTAAGGACGGATACGAGCAGTACTTC

len: 22
v_gene: TRBV4-1
d_gene: TRBD2
abundance: .
j_gene: TRBJ2-3
CDR3aa: CASSHPAGTHQVAGPFIDTQYF
CDR3nt: TGCGCCAGCAGCCATCCCGCCGGGACCCATCAAGTAGCGGGACCTTTCATAGATACGCAGTATTTT

len: 14
v_gene: TRBV28
d_gene: .
abundance: .
j_gene: TRBJ2-1
CDR3aa: CASSWSGAPNEQFF
CDR3nt: TGTGCCAGCAGCTGGTCGGGGGCGCCTAATGAGCAGTTCTTC

len: 12
v_gene: TRBV4-1
d_gene: .
abundance: .
j_gene: TRBJ1-1
CDR3aa: CASSSAALEAFF
CDR3nt: TGCGCCAGCAGCTCCGCAGCCCTTGAAGCTTTCTTT

len: 14
v_gene: TRBV10-2
d_gene: .
abundance: .
j_gene: TRBJ1-2
CDR3aa: CASSDRTEIYGYTF
CDR3nt: TGCGCCAGCAGTGATCGGACAGAGATCTATGGCTACACCTTC

len: 15
v_gene: TRBV7-9
d_gene: .
abundance: .
j_gene: TRBJ1-3
CDR3aa: CASSFLERMGNTIYF
CDR3nt: TGTGCCAGCAGCTTCTTGGAGCGGATGGGAAACACCATATATTTT

len: 16
v_gene: TRBV29-1
d_gene: .
abundance: once
j_gene: TRBJ1-1
CDR3aa: CSAGGGGGDLPPEAFF
CDR3nt: TGCAGCGCTGGAGGCGGGGGGGGTGACCTTCCCCCTGAAGCTTTCTTT

len: 15
v_gene: TRBV20-1
d_gene: .
abundance: .
j_gene: TRBJ2-1
CDR3aa: CSARPEGGPYNEQFF
CDR3nt: TGCAGTGCTAGACCCGAGGGGGGGCCCTACAATGAGCAGTTCTTC

len: 14
v_gene: TRBV5-1
d_gene: .
abundance: .
j_gene: TRBJ2-2
CDR3aa: CASSFGDTTGELFF
CDR3nt: TGCGCCAGCAGCTTCGGGGATACCACCGGGGAGCTGTTTTTT

len: 15
v_gene: TRBV4-1
d_gene: .
abundance: .
j_gene: TRBJ2-7
CDR3aa: CASSQGAPHRYEQYF
CDR3nt: TGCGCCAGCAGCCAAGGGGCCCCACACCGCTACGAGCAGTACTTC

len: 16
v_gene: TRBV18
d_gene: .
abundance: .
j_gene: TRBJ1-2
CDR3aa: CASSPPISDTMGGYTF
CDR3nt: TGTGCCAGCTCACCACCGATCTCGGACACTATGGGAGGCTACACCTTC

len: 15
v_gene: TRBV3-1
d_gene: .
abundance: .
j_gene: TRBJ2-1
CDR3aa: CASSQDTLGLNEQFF
CDR3nt: TGTGCCAGCAGCCAAGATACCCTAGGTCTTAATGAGCAGTTCTTC

len: 17
v_gene: TRBV28
d_gene: TRBD1
abundance: .
j_gene: TRBJ2-5
CDR3aa: CASSPLGATGIQETQYF
CDR3nt: TGTGCCAGCAGTCCGCTTGGGGCGACAGGGATCCAAGAGACCCAGTACTTC

len: 15
v_gene: TRBV27
d_gene: .
abundance: .
j_gene: TRBJ2-3
CDR3aa: CASSEFDSFTDTQYF
CDR3nt: TGTGCCAGCAGTGAATTTGACAGTTTCACAGATACGCAGTATTTT

len: 14
v_gene: TRBV5-1
d_gene: .
abundance: once
j_gene: TRBJ1-5
CDR3aa: CASSLLGTGQPQHF
CDR3nt: TGCGCCAGCAGCTTGTTGGGGACGGGTCAGCCCCAGCATTTT

len: 17
v_gene: TRBV29-1
d_gene: TRBD2
abundance: .
j_gene: TRBJ2-7
CDR3aa: CSVELAGGPSVAYEQYF
CDR3nt: TGCAGCGTTGAACTAGCGGGAGGGCCCTCAGTGGCGTACGAGCAGTACTTC

len: 14
v_gene: TRBV27
d_gene: .
abundance: .
j_gene: TRBJ2-7
CDR3aa: CASSFAEREDEQYF
CDR3nt: TGTGCCAGCAGTTTTGCGGAGCGAGAGGACGAGCAGTACTTC